These 26 T cell receptor beta chains came from one sample sequenced in a study of post-analysis software for immune sequencing data. Overall study findings and caveats: TRBV segments more frequent in patients than in controls numbered several and included TRBV5-6, TRBV5-1 and TRBV20-1.

The antigens for these receptors are not known. Every TCR beta cDNA library bore unique molecular identifiers. TCRdb processed the PCR reads anew with MiXCR; each CDR3 protein has one entry. The sample records about half a million distinct CDR3 sequences, roughly 34% being singletons. Input material: blood. All receptors derive from a girl between 2 and 17 years old with multiple sclerosis.

This clonotype was detected a few times. The V gene is TRBV11-2, the J gene TRBJ1-1, with D perhaps TRBD1 (5 bases). Trimming shortened V by 4 bases and J by 10 bases, and 22 bases separated the two germline ends. In germline, CDR1 is SGHAT, CDR2 FQNNGV. The CDR3 loop spans 15 amino acids. CDR3 protein: CASSSFYRGVKGAFF. Here the CDR3 DNA reads TGTGCCAGCAGCTCCTTCTATCGGGGGGTTAAAGGAGCTTTCTTT.

The count of this clonotype is one. The chain carries TRBV5-6 and TRBJ2-7; 7 nucleotides match TRBD1. CDR1 is SGHDT, CDR2 YYEEEE, per germline. This CDR3 comprises 15 residues. With V trimmed by 1 base and J by 2 bases, 6 bases remained unmatched. The CDR3 loop is CASSLSGQVTYEQYF. CDR3 coding DNA: TGTGCCAGCAGCTTGAGTGGACAGGTGACCTACGAGCAGTACTTC.

The chain links TRBV2 to TRBJ1-2, with D tentatively TRBD1 (5 bases). V dropped 6 bases and J dropped 1 base, with 15 bases sitting between them. The CDR3 has 15 amino acids. CDR1 is SNHLY and CDR2 is FYNNEI in the germline V gene. The chain's CDR3 is CASRGGDGINYGYTF. DNA of the CDR3: TGTGCCAGCAGGGGTGGGGACGGAATTAACTATGGCTACACCTTC.

This clonotype showed up just a few times. The CDR3 sequence: CSASSGNEQYF. CDR3 DNA sequence: TGCAGTGCTAGCAGTGGCAACGAGCAGTACTTC. The chain couples TRBV20-1 to TRBJ2-7; D call uncertain. The V gene lost 3 bases and the J gene lost 5 bases, with 8 bases spanning the gap. The CDR3 is 11 residues long. Germline V CDR1 and CDR2: DFQATT, SNEGSKA (reference sequence).

The rearrangement uses TRBV12-3 or TRBV12-4 and TRBJ1-1; a possible D gene is TRBD1 (6 bases). CDR3 length: 15 amino acids. Deletions cut 5 bases from V and 5 bases from J, with 18 bases between. In DNA, the CDR3 is TGTGCCAGCAGTCCGGATGGGGGCGTGGGTACTGAAGCTTTCTTT. Its translation: CASSPDGGVGTEAFF.

The chain couples TRBV20-1 to TRBJ1-1, with 7 bases lining up with TRBD1. The CDR3 has 15 amino acids. The germline gives CDR1 DFQATT, CDR2 SNEGSKA (reference sequence). J lost 4 bases, V lost 0 bases, and 8 bases had no gene match. In nucleotides, the CDR3 is TGCAGTGCTAGAGATATACAGGGGATGATCACTGAAGCTTTCTTT. It yields the protein CSARDIQGMITEAFF.

Only a few counts were recorded for this clonotype. The chain employs TRBV10-1 and TRBJ2-7, with D possibly TRBD1 on 5 matching bases. CDR3 length equals 13 residues. In germline, CDR1 is WNHNN, CDR2 SYGVQD (reference sequence). V lost 10 bases, J lost 4 bases, and 17 bases lay in between. CDR3 amino acids: CAILGALGYEQYF. The CDR3 nucleotides are TGCGCCATCCTAGGGGCACTGGGATACGAGCAGTACTTC.

There are a few counts of this clonotype. The rearrangement uses TRBV5-6 and TRBJ1-1; D may be TRBD1 (6 bases). The ends were cut back, 0 bases at V and 8 bases at J, with 14 bases in the middle. This CDR3 comprises 14 residues. Germline CDR1 and CDR2: SGHDT and YYEEEE. CDR3 DNA sequence: TGTGCCAGCAGCTTGGATAGGGGGAGAATCGAAGCTTTCTTT. Amino acid sequence: CASSLDRGRIEAFF. Looking up the rest from reference TRBV5-6 and TRBJ1-1 gives the full variable domain: DAGVTQSPTHLIKTRGQQVTLRCSPKSGHDTVSWYQQALGQGPQFIFQYYEEEERQRGNFPDRFSGHQFPNYSSELNVNALLLGDSALYLCASSLDRGRIEAFFGQGTRLTVV.

This chain uses TRBV9 with TRBJ2-1, with 7 positions matching TRBD1. The junction had 9 bases not matched to a gene; V was cut back by 3 bases and J by 6 bases. Germline CDR1 and CDR2: SGDLS and YYNGEE. This CDR3 comprises 15 residues. CDR3 residues: CASSARRDSGNEQFF. The DNA for the CDR3 is TGTGCCAGCAGCGCGAGACGGGACAGTGGCAATGAGCAGTTCTTC.

This clonotype has more than one count but fewer than ten. The chain recombines TRBV11-2 with TRBJ2-5; 8 positions agree with TRBD2. The CDR3 is 16 residues long. Germline V gene sequence: CDR1 SGHAT, CDR2 FQNNGV. J was trimmed by 11 bases and V by 4 bases; bases with no gene match: 18. The CDR3 bases are TGTGCCAGCAGCTGGGGTCGAGCGGGGGATCCTTGGGAGCAGTACTTC. The encoded protein is CASSWGRAGDPWEQYF.

About this clonotype: At one end, the junction sequence differs from germline, possibly due to a read error. CDR3 in amino acids: CSVGLFGGTETFF. For the CDR3, the DNA is TGCAGCGTCGGACTTTTTGGGGGAACTGAAACTTTCTTT. V gene TRBV29-1 combines with J gene TRBJ1-1, with a weak D call TRBD1 (5 bases). Germline CDR1 is SQVTM and CDR2 is ANQGSEA. There are 13 residues in the CDR3.

J is TRBJ2-1 and V is TRBV20-1, with D possibly being TRBD1 (5 bases). The germline V gene has CDR1 DFQATT and CDR2 SNEGSKA (reference sequence). This CDR3 contains 14 residues. V lost 5 bases and J 0 bases, leaving 11 bases between the germline ends. This CDR3 reads CSAPDSRSYNEQFF. The CDR3 nucleotides are TGCAGTGCTCCCGACAGTCGCTCCTACAATGAGCAGTTCTTC.

This clonotype was counted a few times. This chain connects TRBV20-1 to TRBJ1-2; 9 positions match TRBD1. The CDR3 loop spans 13 amino acids. Germline trimming cut 1 base from V and 6 bases from J; bases unmatched to any gene: 3. The germline CDR1 and CDR2 sequences are DFQATT and SNEGSKA (reference sequence). The CDR3 region has the DNA TGCAGTGCTAGAGTACGGACAGGGGATGGCTACACCTTC. This gives the protein CSARVRTGDGYTF.

This clonotype was observed a few times. The chain employs TRBV20-1 and TRBJ2-3, with TRBD2 matching 12 bases. With 6 bases clipped from V and 4 bases from J, the junction kept 14 bases outside the gene matches. CDR3 size: 17 residues. Germline CDR1 DFQATT, CDR2 SNEGSKA (reference sequence). The CDR3 coding sequence is TGCAGTGCCCAAAACCGGGCTAGCGGGGGGGACCCAGATACGCAGTATTTT. It specifies CSAQNRASGGDPDTQYF.

A few counts support this clonotype. The V gene is TRBV7-9, the J gene TRBJ2-2; TRBD2 matches 9 bases. Germline V gene data show CDR1 as SEHNR and CDR2 as FQNEAQ (reference sequence). This CDR3 comprises 15 residues. Losses at the gene ends were 5 bases for V and 5 bases for J; bases not matched to a gene: 6. This chain's CDR3 is CASSPGTSTTGELFF. Here the CDR3 DNA reads TGTGCCAGCAGCCCCGGGACTAGCACGACCGGGGAGCTGTTTTTT.

The chain is built from TRBV24-1 and TRBJ2-7, with D perhaps TRBD1 (6 bases). Germline CDR1 KGHDR, CDR2 SFDVKD. This CDR3 has 12 residues. V lost 9 bases and J lost 3, with 11 bases in between. CDR3 in DNA: TGTGCCACCCTTGACAGGAGCTACGAGCAGTACTTC. It specifies CATLDRSYEQYF.

This clonotype has only a few counts. This chain's CDR3 is CASSSAGTGHYGYTF. CDR3 nucleotides: TGTGCCAGCAGCTCCGCCGGGACAGGGCACTATGGCTACACCTTC. This chain links TRBV5-5 with TRBJ1-2, with 9 bases fitting TRBD1. Per the germline V gene, CDR1 is SGHKS and CDR2 is YYEKEE (reference sequence). V was clipped by 3 bases and J by 3 bases; unmatched bases: 6. The CDR3 runs to 15 residues.

This clonotype appeared a few times. The gene calls are TRBV5-6 and TRBJ1-2; D uncertain. The CDR3 length is 13 residues. Trimming left V 6 bases short and J 4 bases short, with 13 bases between. Germline V lookup: CDR1 SGHDT, CDR2 YYEEEE. CDR3 nucleotides: TGTGCCAGCAAAGTAGTGGCTGCCTATGGCTACACCTTC. This gives the protein CASKVVAAYGYTF.

The chain couples TRBV7-2 to TRBJ2-5, with 10 nucleotides matching TRBD2. Trimming removed 5 bases from V and 5 bases from J; junction bases left unmatched: 8. Germline CDR1 reads SGHTA; CDR2 reads FQGNSA. The CDR3 spans 15 residues. CDR3 in amino acids: CASSVAGTSVETQYF. The CDR3 DNA reads TGTGCCAGCAGCGTTGCCGGGACTAGCGTCGAGACCCAGTACTTC. Drawing the rest from reference TRBV7-2 and TRBJ2-5, the complete variable domain is GAGVSQSPSNKVTEKGKDVELRCDPISGHTALYWYRQSLGQGLEFLIYFQGNSAPDKSGLPSDRFSAERTGGSVSTLTIQRTQQEDSAVYLCASSVAGTSVETQYFGPGTRLLVL.

V usage is TRBV4-2 and J usage is TRBJ2-1; 12 bases are shared with TRBD2. Germline trimming cut 3 bases from V and 10 bases from J; bases unmatched to any gene: 7. Germline values: CDR1 LGHNA, CDR2 YNFKEQ. The CDR3 contains 15 residues. This CDR3 is CASSHGTSGGQEQFF. The DNA for the CDR3 is TGTGCCAGCAGCCACGGCACTAGCGGGGGGCAAGAGCAGTTCTTC.

In this sample, this clonotype turned up many times. The gene calls are TRBV29-1 and TRBJ2-7; D is possibly TRBD1 (5 bases). There are 12 residues in the CDR3. Trimming stripped 4 bases from V and 2 bases from J, with 9 bases between. Germline V gene data show CDR1 as SQVTM and CDR2 as ANQGSEA. CDR3 protein: CSVVDRPYEQYF. CDR3 DNA sequence: TGCAGCGTTGTTGACAGACCCTACGAGCAGTACTTC.

The chain couples TRBV5-1 to TRBJ2-5; possibly TRBD2 for D (6 bases). Germline CDR1 SGHRS, CDR2 YFSETQ. The V end was cut by 3 bases, the J end by 5 bases, with 14 bases between. This CDR3 has 14 residues. The CDR3 protein is CASSYRSGDETQYF. Written as DNA, the CDR3 is TGCGCCAGCAGCTATAGATCGGGGGACGAGACCCAGTACTTC.

This clonotype occurred a few times. The chain uses TRBV7-9 and TRBJ2-7; tentatively, D is TRBD1 (6 bases). The CDR3 is 14 amino acids. Germline lookup yields CDR1 SEHNR and CDR2 FQNEAQ (reference sequence). Trimming shortened V by 2 bases and J by 2 bases, and 10 bases separated the two germline ends. CDR3 sequence (DNA): TGTGCCAGCAGCTTATTCCAGGGGCCCTACGAGCAGTACTTC. It translates to CASSLFQGPYEQYF.

The chain carries TRBV9 and TRBJ2-1, with 11 positions matching TRBD1. Germline CDR1 SGDLS, CDR2 YYNGEE. After removal of 5 bases from V and 3 bases from J, the junction contained 7 bases not matched to a gene. This CDR3 is built from 16 residues. The CDR3 DNA is TGTGCCAGCAGTCAATACGGGACAGGGGGCTACAATGAGCAGTTCTTC. As protein: CASSQYGTGGYNEQFF.

V is TRBV28 and J is TRBJ1-2; D remains ambiguous. Per the germline V gene, CDR1 is MDHEN and CDR2 is SYDVKM. This CDR3 comprises 17 residues. V was pared by 6 bases and J by 0 bases, with 20 bases between. CDR3 DNA sequence: TGTGCCAGCAGGCCTACGTATCGAGAACACCCTAACTATGGCTACACCTTC. Its protein is CASRPTYREHPNYGYTF.

This clonotype showed up just once. One junction end disagrees with the germline gene, perhaps due to a read error. V gene TRBV10-3 combines with J gene TRBJ2-7; possible D gene TRBD2, 7 bases. Looked up from germline, CDR1 is ENHRY and CDR2 is SYGVKD. This CDR3 contains 13 residues. The CDR3 protein is CAIRGGTSYERYF. The CDR3 region has the DNA TGTGCCATCAGGGGGGGGACATCCTACGAGCGGTACTTC.